The entry that follows covers one T cell receptor beta chain sequence. What it binds is unknown. This CDR3 has 14 residues. CDR1 is MDHEN, CDR2 SYDVKM, per germline. Trimming took off 5 bases at V and 4 bases at J, with 14 bases between the two ends. At survey level, the immunoSEQ assay was run in its v3.0 version. The protocol was immunoSEQ multiplex PCR, while the TCRdb copy is restricted to in-frame clones and leaves out a portion. The table records about 30,000 clones, 80% to 90% of them present only once. This specimen comes from a study of long-term antiretroviral therapy in people with HIV. Overall study findings and caveats: Clonal populations expanded prior to ART predominated within the repertoire at all time points.

The sample consisted of unsorted PBMCs, taken 3 years after starting antiretroviral therapy. The clonotype was recovered from a man aged 40-49 years with HIV. The V and J genes are TRBV28 and TRBJ1-2, with D hard to call. The chain's CDR3 is CASSPQPETYGYTF. CDR3 DNA sequence: TGTGCCAGCAGTCCCCAGCCCGAGACCTATGGCTACACCTTC.